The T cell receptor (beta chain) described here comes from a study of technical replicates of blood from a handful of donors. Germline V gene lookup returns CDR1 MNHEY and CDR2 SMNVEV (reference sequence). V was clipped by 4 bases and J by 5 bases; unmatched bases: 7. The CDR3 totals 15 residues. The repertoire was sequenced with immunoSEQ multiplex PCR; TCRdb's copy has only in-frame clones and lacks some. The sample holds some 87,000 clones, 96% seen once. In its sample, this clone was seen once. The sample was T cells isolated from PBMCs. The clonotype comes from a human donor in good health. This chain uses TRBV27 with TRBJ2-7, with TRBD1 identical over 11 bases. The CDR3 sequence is CASSSGQGAGDEQYF. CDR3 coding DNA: TGTGCCAGCAGTTCAGGACAGGGGGCTGGGGACGAGCAGTACTTC.